This T cell receptor (beta chain) was profiled in a study of OX40 agonist ivuxolimab in advanced cancers. Background on the study: Three patients had partial responses: one hepatocellular carcinoma, two cutaneous melanoma.

The CDR3 totals 17 residues. CDR1 and CDR2 from the germline V gene are SGHVS and FQNEAQ. V gave up 0 bases and J gave up 2 bases, with 16 bases separating them. Sequencing was performed with immunoSEQ multiplex PCR; in TCRdb, only in-frame clones are kept and a portion is missing. In the table there are under 150,000 clones, 80% to 90% of which are singletons. Source: CD4+ or CD8+ T cells sorted from blood, taken in a trial of the OX40 agonist ivuxolimab. This receptor was taken from an adult with an advanced solid tumor such as melanoma, head and neck, liver or kidney cancer. The V gene is TRBV7-8, the J gene TRBJ1-1; D is perhaps TRBD1 (6 bases). CDR3 in DNA: TGTGCCAGCAGCTTAGCGGCGAACAGGGCTTCAAACACTGAAGCTTTCTTT. Its protein is CASSLAANRASNTEAFF.